This is a list of T cell receptor beta chains from one sample in a study of blood T cell repertoires in COVID-19. Sequenced by immunoSEQ multiplex PCR; TCRdb stores in-frame clones only, minus some. The sample holds over 200,000 clones; roughly 90% are singletons and the top ten take 1.5% to 2%. The sample was peripheral blood. The receptors shown here come from a man aged 35 to 55 with active or convalescent COVID-19. Each CDR3 is given with its conserved first and last residue. A D gene is named only where the DNA matches it firmly. Size tells how often a clone was seen (once, few, many) or the class of an expanded clone, and some rows leave it out.

V	length	J	size	D	DNA	CDR3
TRBV5-1	15	TRBJ1-1	few	TRBD1	TGCGCCAGCAGCTTGGAACAGGGGGCGCACACTGAAGCTTTCTTT	CASSLEQGAHTEAFF
TRBV27	15	TRBJ1-5	NA	NA	TGTGCCAGCAGTTCAATGGGGACACAAGGTCAGCCCCAGCATTTT	CASSSMGTQGQPQHF
TRBV6-4	13	TRBJ1-2	NA	NA	TGTGCCAGCAGTCTTGGGGGGGACTATGGCTACACCTTC	CASSLGGDYGYTF
TRBV19	12	TRBJ2-2	NA	NA	TGTGCCAGTACCCTCGGGGACGGGGAGCTGTTTTTT	CASTLGDGELFF
TRBV28	11	TRBJ1-1	NA	NA	TGTGCCAGCAGTTTAAGCCTTGAACCTTTCTTT	CASSLSLEPFF
TRBV28	15	TRBJ1-1	NA	NA	TGTGCCAGCACCTCGCGGGATGGGTATTTTGCTGAAGCTTTCTTT	CASTSRDGYFAEAFF
TRBV28	14	TRBJ1-1	NA	TRBD1	TGTGCCAGCAGTTTACGACAGGGGGACACTGAAGCTTTCTTT	CASSLRQGDTEAFF
TRBV7-9	15	TRBJ1-6	NA	NA	TGTGCCAGCAGCTCTAGCCAGGGGTATAATTCACCCCTCCACTTT	CASSSSQGYNSPLHF
TRBV19	14	TRBJ2-2	NA	NA	TGTGCCAGTAGTTCAGGACTCTTCACCGGGGAGCTGTTTTTT	CASSSGLFTGELFF
TRBV23-1	18	TRBJ2-1	NA	TRBD2	TGCGCCAGCAGTCAATCCCAGGGGACTAGCGGATCTTACAATGAGCAGTTCTTC	CASSQSQGTSGSYNEQFF
TRBV2	12	TRBJ1-1	NA	NA	TGTGCCAGCAATTCCAGGAACACTGAAGCTTTCTTT	CASNSRNTEAFF
TRBV28	17	TRBJ2-3	NA	TRBD2	TGTGCCAGCAGTTTATGGGCTAGCGGGGGGGTTACAGATACGCAGTATTTT	CASSLWASGGVTDTQYF
TRBV19	15	TRBJ1-1	NA	NA	TGTGCCACCGCACCGGGACATAATATGAACACTGAAGCTTTCTTT	CATAPGHNMNTEAFF
TRBV28	13	TRBJ2-1	NA	NA	TGTGCCAGCAGCCGGGACTCCTACAATGAGCAGTTCTTC	CASSRDSYNEQFF
TRBV12-3/TRBV12-4	13	TRBJ1-2	NA	NA	TGTGCCAGCAGTCAGGGGATCGCCTATGGCTACACCTTC	CASSQGIAYGYTF
TRBV4-2	15	TRBJ2-7	NA	TRBD2	TGTGCCAGCAGCTGGGGAGTAGCGGGAACATACGAGCAGTACTTC	CASSWGVAGTYEQYF
TRBV9	15	TRBJ2-1	NA	TRBD2	TGTGCCAGCAGCGTCCGGGGGGGTTACGACAATGAGCAGTTCTTC	CASSVRGGYDNEQFF
TRBV3-1/TRBV3-2	12	TRBJ2-7	NA	NA	TGTGCCAGCAGCCAAGTCCCCGGCGAGCAGTACTTC	CASSQVPGEQYF
TRBV7-3	13	TRBJ2-1	NA	NA	TGTGCCAGCAGCCTCTCTTATGAGAATGAGCAGTTCTTC	CASSLSYENEQFF
TRBV6-5	12	TRBJ2-1	NA	NA	TGTGCCAGCAGTTACGGAAAGGGGACATTACTCTTC	CASSYGKGTLLF
TRBV29-1	13	TRBJ1-2	NA	TRBD1	TGCAGCGTAAAGGGGGCGCGGAGCTATGGCTACACCTTC	CSVKGARSYGYTF
TRBV6-1	14	TRBJ2-1	NA	TRBD1	TGTGCCAGCAGTGAAGGGACAGGGGTCGATGAGCAGTTCTTC	CASSEGTGVDEQFF
TRBV19	17	TRBJ1-5	NA	TRBD1	TGTGCCAGTAGTATAGAGATTAGAACAGGGGGTAATCAGCCCCAGCATTTT	CASSIEIRTGGNQPQHF
TRBV7-9	14	TRBJ1-2	NA	NA	TGTGCCAGCAGCCCCAATACACCCTCTAGGGGCTACACCTTC	CASSPNTPSRGYTF
TRBV14	13	TRBJ1-2	NA	NA	TGTGCCAGCAGCCAAGAACAGATTAATGGCTACACCTTC	CASSQEQINGYTF